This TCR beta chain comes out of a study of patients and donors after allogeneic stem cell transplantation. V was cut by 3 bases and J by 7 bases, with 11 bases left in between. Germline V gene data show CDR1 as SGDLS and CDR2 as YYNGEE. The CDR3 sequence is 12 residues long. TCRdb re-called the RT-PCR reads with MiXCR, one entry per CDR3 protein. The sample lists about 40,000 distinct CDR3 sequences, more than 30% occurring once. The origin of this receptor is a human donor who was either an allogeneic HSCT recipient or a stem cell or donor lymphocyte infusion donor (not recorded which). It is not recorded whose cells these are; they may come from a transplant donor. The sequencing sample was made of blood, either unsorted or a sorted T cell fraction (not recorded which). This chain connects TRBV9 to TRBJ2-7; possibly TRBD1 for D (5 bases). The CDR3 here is CASSDDSREQYF. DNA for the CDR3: TGTGCCAGCAGCGATGACAGTCGGGAGCAGTACTTC.